This TCR beta chain comes out of a study of blood T cell repertoires in COVID-19. Study at large: Nucleic acid was either cDNA or gDNA, and it came from T cells, B-cell-depleted T cells, or PBMCs.

In the source study's methods: Amplification of reference gene primers provided the estimated nucleated cell counts. Measured with immunoSEQ multiplex PCR; TCRdb has only the in-frame clones, and not every one. The V and J calls and clone size were taken over from that table, and D and trimming were inferred from the DNA. Of 55,000 to 75,000 clones listed, about 86% are singletons. In germline, CDR1 is MNHEY, CDR2 SMNVEV (reference sequence). The germline V and J ends were trimmed by 5 bases and 8 bases, with 7 bases remaining between them. This CDR3 spans 11 amino acids. What was sequenced was peripheral blood. The chain employs TRBV27 and TRBJ2-1; no clear D gene. This sequence was found in an elderly man with COVID-19, enrolled during active disease. CDR3 coding DNA: TGTGCCAGCAGTAGCCTGTATGAGCAGTTCTTC. Protein sequence: CASSSLYEQFF.